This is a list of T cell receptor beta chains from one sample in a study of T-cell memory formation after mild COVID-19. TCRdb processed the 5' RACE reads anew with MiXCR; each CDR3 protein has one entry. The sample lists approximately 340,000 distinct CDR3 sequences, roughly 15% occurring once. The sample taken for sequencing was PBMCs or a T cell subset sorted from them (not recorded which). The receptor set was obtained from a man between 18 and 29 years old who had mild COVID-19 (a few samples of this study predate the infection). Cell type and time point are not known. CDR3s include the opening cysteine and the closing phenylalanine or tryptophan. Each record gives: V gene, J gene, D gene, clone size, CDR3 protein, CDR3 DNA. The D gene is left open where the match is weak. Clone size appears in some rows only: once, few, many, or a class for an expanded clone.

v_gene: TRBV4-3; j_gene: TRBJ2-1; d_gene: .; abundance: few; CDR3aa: CASSLKWGGRYNEQFF; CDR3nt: TGCGCCAGCAGCCTGAAATGGGGGGGGCGTTACAATGAGCAGTTCTTC
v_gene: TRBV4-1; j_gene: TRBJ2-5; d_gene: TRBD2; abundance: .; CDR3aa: CASSQDPGGGWKETQYF; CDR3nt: TGCGCCAGCAGCCAAGATCCGGGCGGGGGGTGGAAAGAGACCCAGTACTTC
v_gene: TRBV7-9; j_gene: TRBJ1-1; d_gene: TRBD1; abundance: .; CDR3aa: CASSLRTGGNGGTEAFF; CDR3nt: TGTGCCAGCAGCTTAAGGACAGGGGGGAATGGTGGCACTGAAGCTTTCTTT
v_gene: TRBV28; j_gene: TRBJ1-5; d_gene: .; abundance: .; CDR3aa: CASTRKDQPQHF; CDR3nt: TGTGCCAGCACCCGTAAGGATCAGCCCCAGCATTTT
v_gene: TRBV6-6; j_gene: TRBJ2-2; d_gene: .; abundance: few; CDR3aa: CASSSGQPPGELFF; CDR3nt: TGTGCCAGCAGTTCCGGACAGCCCCCCGGGGAGCTGTTTTTT
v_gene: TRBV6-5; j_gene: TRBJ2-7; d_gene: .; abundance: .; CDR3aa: CASSYPGAEQYF; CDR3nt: TGTGCCAGCAGTTATCCCGGGGCCGAGCAGTACTTC
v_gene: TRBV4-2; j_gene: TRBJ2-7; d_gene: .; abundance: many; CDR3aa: CASSQEVPTYEQYF; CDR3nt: TGTGCCAGCAGCCAAGAGGTCCCAACCTACGAGCAGTACTTC
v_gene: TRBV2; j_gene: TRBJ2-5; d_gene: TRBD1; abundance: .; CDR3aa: CASRTLVDRAETQYF; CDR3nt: TGTGCCAGCAGGACCCTCGTGGACAGGGCAGAGACCCAGTACTTC
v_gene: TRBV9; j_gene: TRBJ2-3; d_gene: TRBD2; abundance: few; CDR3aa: CASSFMTSGDSTDTQYF; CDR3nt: TGTGCCAGCAGCTTCATGACTAGCGGGGATAGCACAGATACGCAGTATTTT
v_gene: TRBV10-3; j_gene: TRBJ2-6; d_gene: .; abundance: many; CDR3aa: CAISGTRDSGANVLTF; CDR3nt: TGTGCCATCAGTGGGACCCGAGACTCTGGGGCCAACGTCCTGACTTTC
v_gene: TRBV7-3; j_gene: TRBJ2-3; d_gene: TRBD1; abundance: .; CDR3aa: CASSSLGQTDTQYF; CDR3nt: TGTGCCAGCAGCTCCCTGGGACAGACAGATACGCAGTATTTT
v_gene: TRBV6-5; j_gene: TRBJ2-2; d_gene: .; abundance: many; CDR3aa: CASSYSFRELFF; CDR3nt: TGTGCCAGCAGTTACTCGTTCCGGGAGCTGTTTTTT
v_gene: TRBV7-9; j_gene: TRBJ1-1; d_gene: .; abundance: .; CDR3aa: CASSSTVGNEAFF; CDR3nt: TGTGCCAGCAGCTCAACGGTGGGGAATGAAGCTTTCTTT
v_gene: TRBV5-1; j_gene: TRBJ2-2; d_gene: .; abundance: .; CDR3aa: CASSSGRPGELFF; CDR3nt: TGCGCCAGCAGCTCAGGGAGACCCGGGGAGCTGTTTTTT
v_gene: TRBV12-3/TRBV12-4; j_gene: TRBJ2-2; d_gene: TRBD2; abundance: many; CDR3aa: CASSPRLAAFTGELFF; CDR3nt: TGTGCCAGCAGCCCCCGTCTAGCGGCATTCACCGGGGAGCTGTTTTTT
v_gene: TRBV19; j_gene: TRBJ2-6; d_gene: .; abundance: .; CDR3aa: CASSIRRAGANVLTF; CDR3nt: TGTGCCAGTAGTATAAGAAGGGCTGGGGCCAACGTCCTGACTTTC
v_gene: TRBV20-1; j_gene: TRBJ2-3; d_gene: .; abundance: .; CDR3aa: CSARDLGGKSTDTQYF; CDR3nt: TGCAGTGCTAGAGATCTGGGAGGCAAAAGCACAGATACGCAGTATTTT
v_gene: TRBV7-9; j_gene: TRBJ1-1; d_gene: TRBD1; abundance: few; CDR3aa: CASSWTGGLTEAFF; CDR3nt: TGTGCCAGCAGCTGGACAGGGGGTTTGACTGAAGCTTTCTTT
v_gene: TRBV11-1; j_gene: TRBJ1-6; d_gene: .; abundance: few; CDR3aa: CASSLGLRTSPLHF; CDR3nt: TGTGCCAGCAGTTTAGGACTGCGGACGTCGCCCCTCCACTTT
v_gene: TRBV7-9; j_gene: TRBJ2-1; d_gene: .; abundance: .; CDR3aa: CASSRVDPTDNDQFF; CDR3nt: TGTGCCAGCAGCAGGGTAGACCCCACCGACAATGATCAGTTCTTC
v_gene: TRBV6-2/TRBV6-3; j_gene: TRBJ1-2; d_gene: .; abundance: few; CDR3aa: CASSWTPVGYTF; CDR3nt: TGTGCCAGCAGTTGGACGCCGGTAGGCTACACCTTC
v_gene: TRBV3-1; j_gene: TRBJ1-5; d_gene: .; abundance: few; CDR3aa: CASSQVGSNQPQHF; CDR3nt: TGTGCCAGCAGCCAAGTGGGGAGCAATCAGCCCCAGCATTTT
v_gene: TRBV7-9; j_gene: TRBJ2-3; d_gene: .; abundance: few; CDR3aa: CASSRRGGLSTDTQYF; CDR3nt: TGTGCCAGCAGCCGCAGAGGGGGGCTTAGCACAGATACGCAGTATTTT
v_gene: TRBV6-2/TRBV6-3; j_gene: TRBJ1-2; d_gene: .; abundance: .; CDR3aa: CASSYVRNYGYTF; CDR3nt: TGTGCCAGCAGTTACGTACGGAACTATGGCTACACCTTC
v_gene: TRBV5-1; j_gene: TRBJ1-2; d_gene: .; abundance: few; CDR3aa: CASSTKPAGLQGPYGYTF; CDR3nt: TGCGCCAGCAGCACTAAACCGGCGGGCCTACAGGGCCCCTATGGCTACACCTTC
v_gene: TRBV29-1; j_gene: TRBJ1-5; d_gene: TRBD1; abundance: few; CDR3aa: CSVEDRGQGPQHF; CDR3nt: TGCAGCGTTGAGGACAGGGGGCAGGGGCCCCAGCATTTT
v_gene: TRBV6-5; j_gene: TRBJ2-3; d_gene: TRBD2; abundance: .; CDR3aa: CASSYGTSVPGTQYF; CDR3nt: TGTGCCAGCAGTTACGGGACTAGCGTTCCGGGTACGCAGTATTTT
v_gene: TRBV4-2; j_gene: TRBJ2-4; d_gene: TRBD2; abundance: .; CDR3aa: CASSQVTSGGATKNIQYF; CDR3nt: TGTGCCAGCAGCCAAGTGACTAGCGGGGGGGCGACCAAAAACATTCAGTACTTC